These T cell receptor beta chains were read from a single sample in a study of early stage breast cancer tumors. Using immunoSEQ multiplex PCR, the repertoire was profiled, and TCRdb retains in-frame clones only, with some absent. The sample shows approximately 31,000 clones, roughly 81% of them seen only once. The material sequenced was breast tumor tissue. These receptors all stem from a person between 30 and 45 years old with breast cancer. CDR3s include the opening cysteine and the closing phenylalanine or tryptophan. The order of the fields is J gene, clone size, V gene, CDR3 protein. Some rows mark clone size as missing; the rest say once, few, many or name a class of expanded clone.

j_call: TRBJ2-7
clone_size: .
v_call: TRBV18
cdr3_aa: CASSPAVNYEQYF

j_call: TRBJ1-1
clone_size: .
v_call: TRBV19
cdr3_aa: CASSSPGLPRPEAFF

j_call: TRBJ2-7
clone_size: .
v_call: TRBV4-1
cdr3_aa: CASSLTFSTGRRAYEQYF

j_call: TRBJ2-1
clone_size: .
v_call: TRBV10-1
cdr3_aa: CASSESMAGGRYEQFF

j_call: TRBJ2-1
clone_size: .
v_call: TRBV25-1
cdr3_aa: CASSWSYSYNEQFF

j_call: TRBJ2-7
clone_size: .
v_call: TRBV5-4
cdr3_aa: CASSLTLLGGYEQYF

j_call: TRBJ1-1
clone_size: few
v_call: TRBV5-1
cdr3_aa: CASSRGTGGAITEAFF

j_call: TRBJ2-7
clone_size: .
v_call: TRBV5-6
cdr3_aa: CASSSPLLDTTSYEQYF

j_call: TRBJ1-1
clone_size: .
v_call: TRBV11-3
cdr3_aa: CASSEHGGGNTEAFF

j_call: TRBJ2-7
clone_size: .
v_call: TRBV19
cdr3_aa: CASSRGTGEIEQYF

j_call: TRBJ2-2
clone_size: .
v_call: TRBV5-1
cdr3_aa: CASSLWTGENTGELFF

j_call: TRBJ2-1
clone_size: .
v_call: TRBV15
cdr3_aa: CATSRAFFSYNEQFF

j_call: TRBJ1-2
clone_size: few
v_call: TRBV15
cdr3_aa: CATSRAQGGGYTF

j_call: TRBJ1-2
clone_size: .
v_call: TRBV7-9
cdr3_aa: CASSLAQRGGGYTF

j_call: TRBJ2-1
clone_size: .
v_call: TRBV28
cdr3_aa: CASSLAGEGYNEQFF

j_call: TRBJ2-2
clone_size: .
v_call: TRBV5-1
cdr3_aa: CASSLRLAENTGELFF

j_call: TRBJ2-7
clone_size: few
v_call: TRBV27
cdr3_aa: CASSSHPDPYEQYF

j_call: TRBJ1-5
clone_size: .
v_call: TRBV30
cdr3_aa: CAWSRQADQPQHF